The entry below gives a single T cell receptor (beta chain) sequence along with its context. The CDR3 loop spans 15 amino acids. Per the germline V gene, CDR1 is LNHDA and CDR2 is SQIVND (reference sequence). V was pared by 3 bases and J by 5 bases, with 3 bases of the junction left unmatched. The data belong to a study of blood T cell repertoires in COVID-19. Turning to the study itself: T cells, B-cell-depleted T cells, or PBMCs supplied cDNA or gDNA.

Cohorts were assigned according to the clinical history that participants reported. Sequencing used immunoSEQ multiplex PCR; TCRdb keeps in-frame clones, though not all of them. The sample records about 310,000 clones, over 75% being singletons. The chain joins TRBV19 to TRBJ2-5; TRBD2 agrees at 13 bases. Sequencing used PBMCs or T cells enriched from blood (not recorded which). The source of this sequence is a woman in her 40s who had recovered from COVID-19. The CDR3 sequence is CASSITSGGDETQYF. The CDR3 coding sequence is TGTGCCAGTAGTATCACTAGCGGGGGGGATGAGACCCAGTACTTC.